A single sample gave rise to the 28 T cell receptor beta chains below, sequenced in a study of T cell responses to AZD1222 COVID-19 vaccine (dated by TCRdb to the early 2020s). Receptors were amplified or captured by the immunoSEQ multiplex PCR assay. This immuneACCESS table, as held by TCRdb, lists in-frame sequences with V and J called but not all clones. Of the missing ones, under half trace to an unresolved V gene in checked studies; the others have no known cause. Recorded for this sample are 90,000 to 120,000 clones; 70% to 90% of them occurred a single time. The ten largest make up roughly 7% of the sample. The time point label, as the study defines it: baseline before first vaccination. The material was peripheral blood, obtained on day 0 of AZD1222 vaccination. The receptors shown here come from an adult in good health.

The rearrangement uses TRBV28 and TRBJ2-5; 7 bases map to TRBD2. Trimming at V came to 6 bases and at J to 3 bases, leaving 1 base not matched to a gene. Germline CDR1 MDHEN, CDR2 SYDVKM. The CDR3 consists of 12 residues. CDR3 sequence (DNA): TGTGCCAGCAGAGCGGGGAAAGAGACCCAGTACTTC. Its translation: CASRAGKETQYF.

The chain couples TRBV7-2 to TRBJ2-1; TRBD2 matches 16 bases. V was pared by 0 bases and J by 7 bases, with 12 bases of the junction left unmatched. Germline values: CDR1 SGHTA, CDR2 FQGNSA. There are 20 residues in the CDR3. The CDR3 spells CASSLAPGLAGGQGRNEQFF. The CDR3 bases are TGTGCCAGCAGCTTAGCGCCGGGACTAGCGGGAGGGCAAGGCAGGAATGAGCAGTTCTTC.

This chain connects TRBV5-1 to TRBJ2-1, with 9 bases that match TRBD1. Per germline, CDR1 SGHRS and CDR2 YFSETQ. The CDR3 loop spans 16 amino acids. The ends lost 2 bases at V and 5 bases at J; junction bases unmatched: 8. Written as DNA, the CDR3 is TGCGCCAGCAGCTTAAGGACAGGGGCCGGTCACAATGAGCAGTTCTTC. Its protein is CASSLRTGAGHNEQFF.

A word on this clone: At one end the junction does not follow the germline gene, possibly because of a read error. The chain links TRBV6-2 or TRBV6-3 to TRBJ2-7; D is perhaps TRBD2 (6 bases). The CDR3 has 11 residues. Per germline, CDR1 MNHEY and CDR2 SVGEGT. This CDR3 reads CASSTEGRGDF. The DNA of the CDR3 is TGTGCCAGCAGCACGGAGGGGCGCGGAGACTTC.

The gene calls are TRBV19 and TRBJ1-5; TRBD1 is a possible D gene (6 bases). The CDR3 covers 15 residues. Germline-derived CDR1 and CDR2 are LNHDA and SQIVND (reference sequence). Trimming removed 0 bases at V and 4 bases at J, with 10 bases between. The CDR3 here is CASSIDRDTNQPQHF. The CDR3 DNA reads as TGTGCCAGTAGTATAGACCGGGACACTAATCAGCCCCAGCATTTT.

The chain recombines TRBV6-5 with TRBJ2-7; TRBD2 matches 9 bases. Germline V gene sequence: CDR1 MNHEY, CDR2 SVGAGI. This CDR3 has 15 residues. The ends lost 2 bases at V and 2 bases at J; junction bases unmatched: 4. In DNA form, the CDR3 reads TGTGCCAGCAGTTACCCAGCGGGAGGAACCTACGAGCAGTACTTC. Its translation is CASSYPAGGTYEQYF.

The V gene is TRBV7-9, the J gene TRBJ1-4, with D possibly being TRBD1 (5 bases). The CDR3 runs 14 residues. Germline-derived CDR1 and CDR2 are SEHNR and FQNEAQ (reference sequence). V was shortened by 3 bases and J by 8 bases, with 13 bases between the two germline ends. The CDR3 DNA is TGTGCCAGCAGCTTCCGGGACCCAATCGAAAAACTGTTTTTT. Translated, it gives CASSFRDPIEKLFF.

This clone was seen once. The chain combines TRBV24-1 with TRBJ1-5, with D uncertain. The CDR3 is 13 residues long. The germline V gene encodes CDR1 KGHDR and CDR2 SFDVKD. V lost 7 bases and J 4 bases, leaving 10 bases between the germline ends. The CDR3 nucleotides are TGTGCCACCAGAGGTAGGGAGAATCAGCCCCAGCATTTT. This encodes CATRGRENQPQHF.

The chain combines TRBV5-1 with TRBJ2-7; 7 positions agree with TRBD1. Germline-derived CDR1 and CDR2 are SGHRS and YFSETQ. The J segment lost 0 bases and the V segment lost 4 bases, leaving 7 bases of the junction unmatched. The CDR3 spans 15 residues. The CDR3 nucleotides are TGCGCCAGCAGCCAGGGACAGCTCAACTCCTACGAGCAGTACTTC. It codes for CASSQGQLNSYEQYF.

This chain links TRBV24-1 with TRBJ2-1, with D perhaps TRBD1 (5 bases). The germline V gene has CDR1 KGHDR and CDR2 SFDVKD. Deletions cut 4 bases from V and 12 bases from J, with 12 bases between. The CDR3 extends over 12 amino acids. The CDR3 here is CATSDSDQGQFF. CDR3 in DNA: TGTGCCACCAGTGACAGTGACCAGGGGCAGTTCTTC.

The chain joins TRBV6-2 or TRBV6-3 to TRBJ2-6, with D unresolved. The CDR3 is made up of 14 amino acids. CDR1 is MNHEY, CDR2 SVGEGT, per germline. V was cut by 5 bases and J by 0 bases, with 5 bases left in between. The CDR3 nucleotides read TGTGCCAGCAGTACCTACTCTGGGGCCAACGTCCTGACTTTC. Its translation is CASSTYSGANVLTF.

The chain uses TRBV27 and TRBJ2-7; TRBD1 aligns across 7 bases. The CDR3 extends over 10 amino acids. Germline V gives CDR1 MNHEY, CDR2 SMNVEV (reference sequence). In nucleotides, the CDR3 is TGTGTACAGGGGATCTACGAGCAGTACTTC. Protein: CVQGIYEQYF.

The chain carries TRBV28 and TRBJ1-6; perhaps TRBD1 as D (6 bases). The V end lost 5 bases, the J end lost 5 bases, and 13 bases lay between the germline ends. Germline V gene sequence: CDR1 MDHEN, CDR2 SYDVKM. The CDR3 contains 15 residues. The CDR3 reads CASSPPGQHNSPLHF. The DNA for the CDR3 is TGTGCCAGCAGTCCCCCCGGACAGCATAATTCACCCCTCCACTTT.

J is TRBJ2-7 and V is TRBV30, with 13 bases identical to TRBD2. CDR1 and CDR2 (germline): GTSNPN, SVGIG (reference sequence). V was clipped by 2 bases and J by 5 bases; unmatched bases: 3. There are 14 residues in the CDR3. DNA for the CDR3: TGTGCCTGGAGTCGGACTAGCGGGGGCGACGAGCAGTACTTC. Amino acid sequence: CAWSRTSGGDEQYF.

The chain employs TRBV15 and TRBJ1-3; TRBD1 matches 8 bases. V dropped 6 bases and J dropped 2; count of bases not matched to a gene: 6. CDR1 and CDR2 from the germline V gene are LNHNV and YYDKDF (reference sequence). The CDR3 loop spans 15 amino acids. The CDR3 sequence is CATRSQGATGNTIYF. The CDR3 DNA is TGTGCCACCAGATCCCAGGGGGCGACTGGAAACACCATATATTTT. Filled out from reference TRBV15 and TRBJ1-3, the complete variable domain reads DAMVIQNPRYQVTQFGKPVTLSCSQTLNHNVMYWYQQKSSQAPKLLFHYYDKDFNNEADTPDNFQSRRPNTSFCFLDIRSPGLGDTAMYLCATRSQGATGNTIYFGEGSWLTVV.

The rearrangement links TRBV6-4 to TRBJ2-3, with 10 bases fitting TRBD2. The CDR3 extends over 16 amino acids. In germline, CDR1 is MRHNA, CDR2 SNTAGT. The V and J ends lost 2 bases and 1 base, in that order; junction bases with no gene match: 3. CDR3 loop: CASSDRGTSGTDTQYF. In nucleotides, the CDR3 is TGTGCCAGCAGTGACAGGGGGACTAGCGGCACAGATACGCAGTATTTT.

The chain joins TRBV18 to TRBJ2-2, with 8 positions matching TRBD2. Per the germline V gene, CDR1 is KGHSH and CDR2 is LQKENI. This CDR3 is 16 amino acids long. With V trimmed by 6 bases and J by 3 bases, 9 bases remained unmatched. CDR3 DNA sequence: TGTGCCAGCTCGCGGACAGCGGGAGTAGACACCGGGGAGCTGTTTTTT. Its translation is CASSRTAGVDTGELFF.

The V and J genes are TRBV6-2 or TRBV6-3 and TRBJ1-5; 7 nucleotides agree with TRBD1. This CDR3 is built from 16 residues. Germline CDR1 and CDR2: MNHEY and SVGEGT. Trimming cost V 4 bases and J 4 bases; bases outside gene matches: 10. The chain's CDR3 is CASSFYLDRANQPQHF. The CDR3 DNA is TGTGCCAGCAGTTTTTACCTAGACAGGGCGAATCAGCCCCAGCATTTT.

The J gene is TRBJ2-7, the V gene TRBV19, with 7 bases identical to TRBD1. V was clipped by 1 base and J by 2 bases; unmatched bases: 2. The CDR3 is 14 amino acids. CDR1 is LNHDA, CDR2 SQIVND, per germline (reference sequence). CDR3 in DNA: TGTGCCAGTAGTATAGGGACAGGTACCTACGAGCAGTACTTC. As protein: CASSIGTGTYEQYF. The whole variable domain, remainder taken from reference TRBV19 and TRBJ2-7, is DGGITQSPKYLFRKEGQNVTLSCEQNLNHDAMYWYRQDPGQGLRLIYYSQIVNDFQKGDIAEGYSVSREKKESFPLTVTSAQKNPTAFYLCASSIGTGTYEQYFGPGTRLTVT.

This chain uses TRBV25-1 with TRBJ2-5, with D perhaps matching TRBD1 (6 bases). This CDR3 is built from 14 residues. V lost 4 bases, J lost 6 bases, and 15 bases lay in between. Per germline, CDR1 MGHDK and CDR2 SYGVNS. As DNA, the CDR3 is TGTGCCAGCAGTGTCACAGGGCATCAGCAGACCCAGTACTTC. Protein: CASSVTGHQQTQYF.

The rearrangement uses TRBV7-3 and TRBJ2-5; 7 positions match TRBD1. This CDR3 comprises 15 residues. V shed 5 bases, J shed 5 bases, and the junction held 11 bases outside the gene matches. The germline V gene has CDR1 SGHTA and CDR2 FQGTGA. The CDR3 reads CASSPGDRARETQYF. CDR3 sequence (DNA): TGTGCCAGCAGCCCCGGTGACAGGGCTAGGGAGACCCAGTACTTC.

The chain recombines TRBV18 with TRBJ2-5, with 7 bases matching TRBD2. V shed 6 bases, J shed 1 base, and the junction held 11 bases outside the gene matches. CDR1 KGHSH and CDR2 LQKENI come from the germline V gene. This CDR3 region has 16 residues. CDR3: CASSTNAASGQETQYF. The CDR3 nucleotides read TGTGCCAGCTCCACAAACGCGGCTAGCGGCCAAGAGACCCAGTACTTC.

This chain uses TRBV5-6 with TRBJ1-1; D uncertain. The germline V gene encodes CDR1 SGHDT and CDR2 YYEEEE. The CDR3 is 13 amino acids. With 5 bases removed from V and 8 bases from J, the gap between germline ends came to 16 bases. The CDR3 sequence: CASSSGYAAEAFF. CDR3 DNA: TGTGCCAGCAGTAGTGGATATGCAGCCGAAGCTTTCTTT.

The CDR3 region is CASSPPESSYEQYF. As DNA, the CDR3 is TGTGCCAGCTCACCACCTGAGAGCTCCTACGAGCAGTACTTC. The chain has TRBV18 and TRBJ2-7, with unresolved D. In germline, CDR1 is KGHSH, CDR2 LQKENI. The CDR3 totals 14 residues. V was cut by 0 bases and J by 0 bases, with 6 bases left in between.

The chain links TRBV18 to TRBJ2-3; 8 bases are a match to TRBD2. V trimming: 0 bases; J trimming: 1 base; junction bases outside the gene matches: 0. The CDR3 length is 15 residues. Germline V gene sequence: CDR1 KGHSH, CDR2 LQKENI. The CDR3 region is CASSPPREGTDTQYF. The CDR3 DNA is TGTGCCAGCTCACCACCGCGGGAGGGCACAGATACGCAGTATTTT.

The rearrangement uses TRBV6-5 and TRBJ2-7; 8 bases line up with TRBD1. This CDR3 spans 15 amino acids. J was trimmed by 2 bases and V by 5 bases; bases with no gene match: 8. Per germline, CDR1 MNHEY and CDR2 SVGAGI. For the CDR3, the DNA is TGTGCCAGCAGTCCAGGGGGCTCCCTGCCCTACGAGCAGTACTTC. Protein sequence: CASSPGGSLPYEQYF.

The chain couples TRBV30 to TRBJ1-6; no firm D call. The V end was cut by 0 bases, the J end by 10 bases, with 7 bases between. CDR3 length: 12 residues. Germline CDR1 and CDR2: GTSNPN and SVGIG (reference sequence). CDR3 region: CAWSVWGSPLHF. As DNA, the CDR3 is TGTGCCTGGAGTGTATGGGGATCACCCCTCCACTTT.

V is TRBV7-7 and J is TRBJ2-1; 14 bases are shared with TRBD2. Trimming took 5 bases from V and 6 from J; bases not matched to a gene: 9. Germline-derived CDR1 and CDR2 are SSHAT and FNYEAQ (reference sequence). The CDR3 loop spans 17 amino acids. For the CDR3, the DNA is TGTGCCAGCAGCCCGGGACTAGCGGGAGTGGTAGTCAATGAGCAGTTCTTC. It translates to CASSPGLAGVVVNEQFF.